The 32 T cell receptor beta chains presented below share a single source sample, sequenced in a study of shared clonotypes between healthy human individuals. Sequencing was performed with immunoSEQ multiplex PCR; in TCRdb, only in-frame clones are kept and a portion is missing. The sample holds more than 400,000 clones, approximately 81% seen once. The source material was PBMCs. Receptor source: a woman aged 40 to 50 in good health. Some clones in this sample may be carry-over from other donors' samples.

This clone was picked up one time. V and J are TRBV10-1 and TRBJ2-7; 7 bases match TRBD1. CDR1 is WNHNN and CDR2 is SYGVQD in the germline V gene (reference sequence). J gave up 3 bases and V 4 bases, and 3 bases lay outside the gene matches. The CDR3 loop spans 13 amino acids. For the CDR3, the DNA is TGCGCCAGCAGTGGGGGACAGATCTACGAGCAGTACTTC. This gives the protein CASSGGQIYEQYF.

This clone was counted between two and nine times. The chain uses TRBV10-3 and TRBJ2-5, with a possible D match to TRBD1 (5 bases). This CDR3 is 13 amino acids long. The V end lost 3 bases, the J end lost 4 bases, and 9 bases lay between the germline ends. The germline V gene has CDR1 ENHRY and CDR2 SYGVKD. CDR3 sequence: CAISDGATETQYF. In DNA, the CDR3 is TGTGCCATCAGTGATGGGGCCACAGAGACCCAGTACTTC.

Notes on this clone: A much larger clone differs from this one at a single base, so this may be a read error. The chain joins TRBV7-8 to TRBJ2-5; tentatively, D is TRBD1 (5 bases). The CDR3 extends over 16 amino acids. CDR1 is SGHVS, CDR2 FQNEAQ, per germline. The CDR3 sequence is CASSRPRTLYQEIQYF. Here the CDR3 DNA reads TGTGCCAGCAGCCGCCCCAGGACACTGTACCAAGAGATCCAGTACTTC.

With respect to this clone: A far larger clone is one nucleotide away, so this likely arose from a read error. Likely a read error: the CDR3 ends without its conserved phenylalanine or tryptophan. J is TRBJ1-5 and V is TRBV30, with a tentative D call TRBD1 (6 bases). The germline V and J ends were trimmed by 2 bases and 4 bases, with 12 bases remaining between them. The CDR3 extends over 14 amino acids. Germline loops: CDR1 GTSNPN, CDR2 SVGIG (reference sequence). In nucleotides, the CDR3 is TGTGCCTGGAGTACCGGGACACTAAATCAGCCCCAGCATCTT. Amino acid sequence: CAWSTGTLNQPQHL.

The V and J genes are TRBV10-3 and TRBJ1-1; D gene ambiguous. The germline CDR1 and CDR2 sequences are ENHRY and SYGVKD. V was pared by 0 bases and J by 10 bases, with 12 bases between. The CDR3 contains 13 residues. This chain's CDR3 is CAISESVRSLAFF. The CDR3 DNA sequence: TGTGCCATCAGTGAGTCGGTTAGGTCGCTAGCTTTCTTT.

This clone turned up a few times. This likely traces to a read error, being one base from a far larger clone. In the same sample, other DNA sequences code for this CDR3. The rearrangement joins TRBV30 to TRBJ1-1; D ambiguous. The CDR3 loop spans 13 amino acids. Per the germline V gene, CDR1 is GTSNPN and CDR2 is SVGIG (reference sequence). The CDR3 protein is CAWNRLGNTEAFF. The CDR3 coding sequence is TGTGCATGGAATCGGCTGGGGAACACTGAAGCTTTCTTT.

On this clone itself: A far larger clone lies a single base away; this is likely a read error. The same CDR3 also results from other DNA sequences found in this sample. The chain carries TRBV28 and TRBJ2-4; 8 positions match TRBD2. CDR1 MDHEN and CDR2 SYDVKM come from the germline V gene. After removal of 3 bases from V and 4 bases from J, the junction contained 5 bases not matched to a gene. CDR3 size: 15 residues. CDR3 DNA sequence: TGTGCCAGCAGTTTCCCAGGCGGGAGGAAAAACATTCAGTACTTC. Amino acids: CASSFPGGRKNIQYF. Drawing the rest from reference TRBV28 and TRBJ2-4, the complete variable domain is DVKVTQSSRYLVKRTGEKVFLECVQDMDHENMFWYRQDPGLGLRLIYFSYDVKMKEKGDIPEGYSVSREKKERFSLILESASTNQTSMYLCASSFPGGRKNIQYFGAGTRLSVL.

V and J are TRBV6-5 and TRBJ1-1, with D tentatively TRBD1 (6 bases). The CDR3 loop spans 15 amino acids. From germline, CDR1 is MNHEY and CDR2 SVGAGI. V lost 0 bases, J lost 1 base, and 9 bases lay in between. CDR3 sequence: CASSYSRTANTEAFF. The DNA of the CDR3 is TGTGCCAGCAGTTACTCGAGGACAGCGAACACTGAAGCTTTCTTT.

The V gene is TRBV4-2, the J gene TRBJ1-5; 12 bases fit TRBD1. The CDR3 is 17 residues long. With V trimmed by 1 base and J by 5 bases, 6 bases remained unmatched. The germline CDR1 and CDR2 sequences are LGHNA and YNFKEQ. CDR3 bases: TGTGCCAGCAGCCAAGGGGGGACAGGGGGCGCGTATCAGCCCCAGCATTTT. Protein: CASSQGGTGGAYQPQHF.

For this clone: It differs at one base from a far larger clone, so likely a read error. The chain joins TRBV30 to TRBJ2-3; the D gene is possibly TRBD2 (6 bases). Germline CDR1 reads GTSNPN; CDR2 reads SVGIG (reference sequence). This CDR3 contains 12 residues. The CDR3 region has the DNA TGTGCCTGGAGTGTATGGCGGGGTACGCGGTATTTT. Its translation: CAWSVWRGTRYF.

Details on this clone: One end of the junction is discordant with germline, which a read error may explain. The chain joins TRBV19 to TRBJ2-7; 8 bases line up with TRBD2. The CDR3 spans 17 residues. Germline values: CDR1 LNHDA, CDR2 SQIVND (reference sequence). The CDR3 DNA follows: TGTGCCAGTAGTATAGTGGCGGGAGGCCCCCCGGCCTATGAGCAGTACTTC. Its translation: CASSIVAGGPPAYEQYF.

J is TRBJ2-2 and V is TRBV30; perhaps TRBD2 as D (6 bases). The V end was cut by 2 bases, the J end by 4 bases, with 14 bases between. CDR3 length equals 15 residues. CDR1 and CDR2 from the germline V gene are GTSNPN and SVGIG (reference sequence). CDR3 nucleotides: TGTGCCTGGAGTCAACCCGGGACTTTCACCGGGGAGCTGTTTTTT. Translated, it gives CAWSQPGTFTGELFF.

This rearrangement joins TRBV9 to TRBJ2-2; TRBD2 matches 7 bases. V lost 0 bases, J lost 3 bases, and 5 bases stayed unmatched. The CDR3 spans 16 residues. Germline V gene sequence: CDR1 SGDLS, CDR2 YYNGEE. CDR3 region: CASSVGVAGDTGELFF. In DNA, the CDR3 is TGTGCCAGCAGCGTAGGTGTAGCGGGTGACACCGGGGAGCTGTTTTTT.

Worth noting for this clone: With a far larger clone one base away, a read error is the likely cause. The gene calls are TRBV18 and TRBJ2-3; TRBD1 matches 8 bases. The CDR3 runs 15 residues. J lost 3 bases, V lost 5 bases, and 7 bases had no gene match. Germline CDR1 KGHSH, CDR2 LQKENI. The CDR3: CASSLDRDLTDTQYF. CDR3 bases: TGTGCCAGCTCATTGGACAGGGACTTAACAGATACGCAGTATTTT.

This clone was seen a few times. The chain links TRBV30 to TRBJ2-1, with D hard to call. Trimming took off 0 bases at V and 8 bases at J, with 11 bases between the two ends. CDR1 and CDR2 (germline): GTSNPN, SVGIG (reference sequence). This CDR3 comprises 13 residues. The CDR3 spells CAWSVHNDDEQFF. CDR3 coding DNA: TGTGCCTGGAGTGTACATAACGACGATGAGCAGTTCTTC.

The chain couples TRBV7-3 to TRBJ2-7; possible D gene TRBD2, 6 bases. This CDR3 contains 15 residues. Between the trimmed V and J ends, which lost 3 bases and 5 bases, there was a span of 17 bases. CDR1 is SGHTA and CDR2 is FQGTGA in the germline V gene. Here the CDR3 reads CASSFSGLRRDEQYF. The CDR3 region has the DNA TGTGCCAGCAGCTTCTCGGGACTCCGTAGAGACGAGCAGTACTTC.

The V gene is TRBV4-1, the J gene TRBJ2-7, with D perhaps being TRBD1 or TRBD2 (5 bases each). CDR1 MGHRA and CDR2 YSYEKL come from the germline V gene. The CDR3 runs to 16 residues. The V gene lost 4 bases and the J gene lost 3 bases, with 19 bases spanning the gap. CDR3 in DNA: TGCGCCAGCAGCCCCAAAAGACGGGACGTAAACTACGAGCAGTACTTC. Protein sequence: CASSPKRRDVNYEQYF.

The chain employs TRBV7-6 and TRBJ2-3; D is ambiguous. The germline gives CDR1 SGHVS, CDR2 FNYEAQ. This CDR3 has 12 amino acids. V lost 5 bases and J 7 bases, leaving 10 bases between the germline ends. CDR3 protein: CASSVTPNTQYF. Here the CDR3 DNA reads TGTGCCAGCAGCGTCACTCCTAATACGCAGTATTTT.

This chain joins TRBV14 and TRBJ2-7; D is undetermined. The germline V and J ends were trimmed by 0 bases and 2 bases, with 8 bases remaining between them. The CDR3 covers 14 residues. Germline assignment: CDR1 SGHDN and CDR2 FVKESK. This CDR3 is CASSQDQVPYEQYF. DNA for the CDR3: TGTGCCAGCAGCCAAGATCAAGTACCCTACGAGCAGTACTTC.

A remark on this clone: A much larger clone differs by one base, so this may be a read error. The rearrangement links TRBV7-9 to TRBJ2-7, with TRBD1 matching 11 bases. The CDR3 length is 14 residues. V lost 4 bases, J lost 4 bases, and 3 bases stayed unmatched. Germline V gives CDR1 SEHNR, CDR2 FQNEAQ (reference sequence). CDR3 loop: CASSSGTGGYEQYF. The CDR3 DNA reads TGTGCCAGCAGCTCCGGGACAGGGGGGTACGAGCAGTACTTC.

This rearrangement joins TRBV6-5 to TRBJ2-2; no clear D gene. Trimming removed 0 bases from V and 8 bases from J, with 10 bases in between. Germline assignment: CDR1 MNHEY and CDR2 SVGAGI. The CDR3 consists of 14 residues. Written as DNA, the CDR3 is TGTGCCAGCAGTTACTCCCGATCTTCAGGGGAGCTGTTTTTT. Amino acid sequence: CASSYSRSSGELFF.

This chain links TRBV4-2 with TRBJ2-7; 12 bases align to TRBD2. The CDR3 covers 14 residues. CDR1 is LGHNA, CDR2 YNFKEQ, per germline. V trimming: 4 bases; J trimming: 5 bases; junction bases outside the gene matches: 3. DNA for the CDR3: TGTGCCAGCAGCCCGACTAGCGGGAGCCACGAGCAGTACTTC. Protein: CASSPTSGSHEQYF.

Points on this clone: Additional DNA sequences in this sample encode the identical CDR3. V gene TRBV19 combines with J gene TRBJ2-7; 7 bases align to TRBD2. The CDR3 sequence is 14 residues long. Looked up from germline, CDR1 is LNHDA and CDR2 is SQIVND (reference sequence). V lost 3 bases, J lost 0 bases, and 2 bases stayed unmatched. CDR3 sequence: CASSIGGSSYEQYF. CDR3 DNA: TGTGCCAGTAGTATTGGCGGGAGCTCCTACGAGCAGTACTTC.

The chain combines TRBV28 with TRBJ1-5; 7 bases are shared with TRBD1. The CDR3 covers 15 residues. Germline V gene lookup returns CDR1 MDHEN and CDR2 SYDVKM. Trimming cost V 4 bases and J 8 bases; bases outside gene matches: 11. The CDR3: CASSYSQGPSEPQHF. In nucleotides, the CDR3 is TGTGCCAGCAGTTACTCACAGGGGCCCTCGGAGCCCCAGCATTTT.

V and J are TRBV7-2 and TRBJ2-3; TRBD1 is a possible D gene (5 bases). The CDR3 covers 15 residues. V gave up 2 bases and J gave up 5 bases, with 14 bases separating them. Germline loops: CDR1 SGHTA, CDR2 FQGNSA. The CDR3 nucleotides read TGTGCCAGCAGCTTAAAGAGCAGGGAATTAGATACGCAGTATTTT. Its protein is CASSLKSRELDTQYF.

In its sample, this clone was seen a few times. Being one base from a much bigger clone, this may be a read error. The conserved phenylalanine or tryptophan normally closing the CDR3 is absent here, so this likely arose from a read error. V and J are TRBV28 and TRBJ2-7; 14 nucleotides align to TRBD2. The V segment lost 10 bases and the J segment 5 bases; nucleotides outside the gene matches: 10. In germline, CDR1 is MDHEN, CDR2 SYDVKM. CDR3 length: 15 residues. CDR3 in amino acids: CATMGTSGSLHEQYL. The CDR3 DNA is TGTGCCACCATGGGGACTAGCGGGAGTCTCCACGAGCAGTACCTC.

Notes on this clone: A far larger clone is one nucleotide away, so this likely arose from a read error. Distinct nucleotide sequences in the sample also encode this CDR3. The rearrangement joins TRBV4-2 to TRBJ2-6; possibly TRBD1 for D (6 bases). Germline V lookup: CDR1 LGHNA, CDR2 YNFKEQ. The CDR3 is 18 amino acids. The ends were cut back, 5 bases at V and 0 bases at J, with 17 bases in the middle. The DNA of the CDR3 is TGTGCCAGCAGCGTACCTGGACAGCTTTCCTCTGGGGCCAACGTCCTGACTTTC. Translated, it gives CASSVPGQLSSGANVLTF.

The J gene is TRBJ2-5, the V gene TRBV5-1; 12 bases map to TRBD1. This CDR3 spans 16 amino acids. CDR1 is SGHRS and CDR2 is YFSETQ in the germline V gene. J lost 5 bases, V lost 1 base, and 6 bases had no gene match. The CDR3 bases are TGCGCCAGCAGCTTGCGCACCGGGACAGGGGGCGAGACCCAGTACTTC. Amino acid sequence: CASSLRTGTGGETQYF.

The chain employs TRBV11-2 and TRBJ1-1; TRBD1 agrees at 7 bases. V gave up 2 bases and J gave up 0 bases; unmatched junction bases: 15. The V gene's germline CDR1 is SGHAT and CDR2 FQNNGV. This CDR3 has 19 residues. The CDR3 sequence: CASSLSYRTGANMNTEAFF. The DNA of the CDR3 is TGTGCCAGCAGCTTATCCTACAGGACAGGTGCCAACATGAACACTGAAGCTTTCTTT. Combining the CDR3 with reference TRBV11-2 and TRBJ1-1 gives the whole variable domain EAGVAQSPRYKIIEKRQSVAFWCNPISGHATLYWYQQILGQGPKLLIQFQNNGVVDDSQLPKDRFSAERLKGVDSTLKIQPAKLEDSAVYLCASSLSYRTGANMNTEAFFGQGTRLTVV.

The chain recombines TRBV2 with TRBJ2-5, with 10 bases fitting TRBD2. V was clipped by 7 bases and J by 9 bases; unmatched bases: 8. The CDR3 is 13 residues long. Germline V gene sequence: CDR1 SNHLY, CDR2 FYNNEI. The CDR3 is CASTGLAGDAQYF. The DNA for the CDR3 is TGTGCCAGCACCGGGCTAGCGGGAGATGCCCAGTACTTC.

With regard to this clone: Given a far larger clone just one base away, this is likely a sequencing read error. The chain couples TRBV30 to TRBJ2-2, with 7 bases matching TRBD1. The CDR3 spans 15 residues. In germline, CDR1 is GTSNPN, CDR2 SVGIG (reference sequence). The CDR3 loop reads CSWSMTTGRPGELFF. The CDR3 DNA is TGTTCCTGGAGTATGACGACAGGGCGTCCCGGGGAGCTGTTTTTT.

The chain is built from TRBV9 and TRBJ1-2; D is ambiguous. In germline, CDR1 is SGDLS, CDR2 YYNGEE. The ends were cut back, 0 bases at V and 5 bases at J, with 14 bases in the middle. The CDR3 covers 15 residues. The CDR3 nucleotides read TGTGCCAGCAGCGTAGGGGGTACTGTAGGTTATGGCTACACCTTC. It codes for CASSVGGTVGYGYTF. The whole variable domain, remainder taken from reference TRBV9 and TRBJ1-2, is DSGVTQTPKHLITATGQRVTLRCSPRSGDLSVYWYQQSLDQGLQFLIQYYNGEERAKGNILERFSAQQFPDLHSELNLSSLELGDSALYFCASSVGGTVGYGYTFGSGTRLTVV.